A selection of T cell receptor beta chains follows, all from one sample in a study of tumor and adjacent non-tumor tissue in lung cancer. TCRdb analysed the multiplex PCR reads with MiXCR anew, one entry per CDR3 protein. The sample includes over 110,000 distinct CDR3 sequences, approximately 66% of them seen just once. The sample comprised lung tumor tissue. The origin of the receptors is a man between 60 and 70 years old with small cell lung cancer. The CDR3 runs from the conserved cysteine through the conserved F or W. Each record gives: clone size, V gene, D gene, J gene, CDR3 DNA, CDR3 protein. D genes are given only for firm matches. Rows give clone size only sometimes, using once, few, many, or a class for an expanded clone.

>many|TRBV7-9|TRBD1|TRBJ1-1
TGTGCCAGCAGCCGGGACAGGGGGCGGACTGAAGCTTTCTTT
CASSRDRGRTEAFF
>-|TRBV6-1|TRBD1|TRBJ1-2
TGTGCCATCCGCCGGACAGGGGGCTCTGGCTACACCTTC
CAIRRTGGSGYTF
>once|TRBV7-8|-|TRBJ2-1
TGTGCCAGCAGGCCCTCCCGCGGGAATTTAAATGAGCAGTTCTTT
CASRPSRGNLNEQFF
>-|TRBV29-1|TRBD2|TRBJ2-7
TGCAGCGTGAGGTACTCGGAACTAGCGGGATTCAGCTCCTACGAGCAGTACTTC
CSVRYSELAGFSSYEQYF
>-|TRBV4-2|TRBD2|TRBJ2-1
TGTGCCAGCAGCCAAGAAAGCGGGAGAGATCGGATTTACTATGAGCAGTTCTTC
CASSQESGRDRIYYEQFF
>-|TRBV7-8|-|TRBJ2-5
TGTGCCAGCAGCATCGTGGCAGGCGAAGGGGAGACCCAGTACTTC
CASSIVAGEGETQYF
>-|TRBV11-2|-|TRBJ2-4
TGTGCCAGCAGCTTTGGGGGAGTGGGAGGGGGATACATTCAGTACTTC
CASSFGGVGGGYIQYF
>-|TRBV11-2|-|TRBJ2-1
TGTACCAGCCAGAAGCGGCAGGGCGACAATATGCAGTTCTTC
CTSQKRQGDNMQFF
>many|TRBV20-1|-|TRBJ2-5
TGCAGTGCTGGGGGGCGCGGAGAGACCCAGTACTTC
CSAGGRGETQYF
>many|TRBV12-3/TRBV12-4|-|TRBJ1-2
TGTGCCAGCAGTTTAGCGCGGGTCAGGGGTATCTATGGCTACACCTTC
CASSLARVRGIYGYTF
>-|TRBV5-1|-|TRBJ2-3
TGCGCCAGCAGCACAGGACGTTCGCCAGATACGCAGTATTTT
CASSTGRSPDTQYF
>-|TRBV4-1|-|TRBJ1-6
TGCGCCAGCAGCCAGGTGGACAGACGTCTTTATAGTTCACCCCTCCACTTT
CASSQVDRRLYSSPLHF
>many|TRBV20-1|TRBD2|TRBJ2-3
TGCAGTGCTGATGGACTAGCGGACACAGATACGCAGTATTTT
CSADGLADTDTQYF
>-|TRBV11-2|-|TRBJ1-6
TGTGCCAGCAGCTTTCGACAGACGAGTAATTCACTCATCCACTTT
CASSFRQTSNSLIHF
>few|TRBV7-8|TRBD2|TRBJ2-3
TGTGCCAGCAGCTTAAGACGCGGGGGGTCCCCAGACGATACGCAGTATTTT
CASSLRRGGSPDDTQYF
>many|TRBV28|-|TRBJ1-2
TGTGCCAGCAGTCTCAGCCGAGGGGTGTATGGCTACACCTTC
CASSLSRGVYGYTF
>-|TRBV6-5|-|TRBJ2-2
TGTGGCAGCTCCCCCAGTATTGAGGCCACCAGGGAGCTGTTTTTT
CGSSPSIEATRELFF
>-|TRBV18|-|TRBJ1-1
TGTGCCAGCTCATCCTGGACAAGGAGCACTGAAGCTTTCTTT
CASSSWTRSTEAFF
>-|TRBV11-3|-|TRBJ2-6
TGTGTCAGCAGCCCCACGGTCAACGTCCTGACTTTC
CVSSPTVNVLTF
>-|TRBV11-3|TRBD1|TRBJ2-3
TGTGTCAGCAGCTTATACAGGGGGCGAGGAGATACGCAGTATTTT
CVSSLYRGRGDTQYF
>-|TRBV20-1|-|TRBJ2-1
TGCAGTGCTAGAGTATCAAGCGGGTCGTGCTACAATGAGCAGTTCTTC
CSARVSSGSCYNEQFF
>many|TRBV20-1|TRBD1|TRBJ2-1
TGCAGTGCTGGCTACCGGGACAGGGGGCATCACAATGAGCAGTTCTTC
CSAGYRDRGHHNEQFF
>-|TRBV20-1|-|TRBJ1-5
TGCAGTGTTAGTGTCAATGATAGCAATCAGTCCCAGCATTTT
CSVSVNDSNQSQHF
>-|TRBV30|-|TRBJ1-3
TGTGCCTGGAGTGTAACTGGAAACACCATATATTTC
CAWSVTGNTIYF
>few|TRBV6-2/TRBV6-3|-|TRBJ1-5
TGTGCCAGCAGTTACGGGGATAATCAGCCCCAGCATTTT
CASSYGDNQPQHF
>-|TRBV11-2|TRBD1|TRBJ2-1
TGTGCCAGCAGCTTAGAGGGGTTTGCGACAGGGGGCTATGTCGCTGAGCAGTTCTTC
CASSLEGFATGGYVAEQFF
>-|TRBV11-2|-|TRBJ2-3
TGTGCCAGCAGCTCCCGCCCGTCGGATACGCAGTATTTT
CASSSRPSDTQYF
>many|TRBV29-1|-|TRBJ2-3
TGCAGCGTTGAAGGGGCAGGGTCGTCCGACTCAGACACGCAGTATTTT
CSVEGAGSSDSDTQYF
>-|TRBV29-1|-|TRBJ2-7
TGCAGCGTTGCTCAGACAGAGAGGAGAGGCGAGCAGTACTTT
CSVAQTERRGEQYF
>-|TRBV5-1|-|TRBJ2-1
TGCGCCAGCAACTTGGACGTATACAATGAGCAGTTCTTC
CASNLDVYNEQFF
>-|TRBV10-3|-|TRBJ2-1
TGTGCCATCACTGGAGTAGCAAATGAGCAGTTCTTC
CAITGVANEQFF
>-|TRBV11-2|-|TRBJ1-6
TGTGCCTGCAGCTTAGATACCCATGGGGCCTCACCCCCCCACTTT
CACSLDTHGASPPHF
>-|TRBV20-1|-|TRBJ2-1
TGCAGTGCTGCTAGCTTAGCGGCCCTCTACAATGAGCAGTTCTTC
CSAASLAALYNEQFF
>-|TRBV5-4|TRBD1|TRBJ2-7
TGTGCCAGCAGCTTAGATACAGGGGCCTACGAGCAGTACTTC
CASSLDTGAYEQYF
>-|TRBV6-5|-|TRBJ1-6
TGTGCCAGCAGTTACAGGTCGGACAGCCATAATTCACCCCTCCACTTT
CASSYRSDSHNSPLHF
>many|TRBV4-2|-|TRBJ2-1
TGTGCCAGCAGCCAAGAAGAGATCAGCGGAAAGCGGGAGCAGTTCTTC
CASSQEEISGKREQFF
>-|TRBV11-3|TRBD1|TRBJ1-6
TGTGTCAGCAGCCACCACCGGGACAGGGTCTCCACTCGAACAAATTCATCCCTCCACTTT
CVSSHHRDRVSTRTNSSLHF
>-|TRBV11-2|TRBD1|TRBJ1-1
TGTGTCAGCAGCTTATTTACCGGGACAGGGAATACTGAAGCTTTCTTT
CVSSLFTGTGNTEAFF
>-|TRBV20-1|-|TRBJ2-2
TGCAGTATTACGACAAGTAACACCGGGGAGCTGTTTTTT
CSITTSNTGELFF
>-|TRBV11-2|TRBD2|TRBJ2-1
TGTGCCAGTAGCCGGACTAGCGGGAGGTTAGGGCAGTTCTTC
CASSRTSGRLGQFF
>-|TRBV20-1|TRBD2|TRBJ2-1
TGCAGTGCGTACCCGTCTAGCGGGCCTAATGAGCAGTTCTTC
CSAYPSSGPNEQFF